The sequence of this T cell receptor (beta chain) was determined in a study of response to subunit inactivated influenza vaccine (dated by TCRdb to 2016 to 2018). Regarding the study in general: Deep quantitative profiling of the T cell receptor repertoire was used in the study to follow responses to a trivalent subunit inactivated influenza vaccine.

Summary of the overall study and its limitations: The authors suggested that each seasonal influenza vaccination may recruit only a limited number of new T cells.

This clonotype occurred a few times. What this receptor recognizes is not known. Base qualities are not provided; no much larger clone lies one nucleotide away. Libraries came from RT-PCR. Sequencing relied on an Illumina HiSeq 2500. TCRdb trimmed public reads at Q25 via fastp, called clones via MiXCR and kept in-frame beta chains. Each entry merges the rows of one CDR3 protein and shows their most common DNA and genes. Within this sample are around 170,000 distinct CDR3 sequences, with over 8.5% of them counted one time only. Clones ranked in the top ten supply 35% to 40% of the sample. V is cut back by 8 bases and J by 7 bases, with 4 bases in the junction unmatched. CDR1 and CDR2, per the germline V gene, are ENHRY and SYGVKD. The CDR3 contains 12 residues, cysteine and phenylalanine counted. Only the CDR3 region is kept as DNA, spanning 36 bases read in frame from base 1.

This sequence originates from a man between 50 and 75 years old who received an inactivated influenza vaccine. Donor details come from another sample of the same person, matched by shared clones. Here the sequenced sample was CD8+ T cells sorted from PBMCs, taken roughly 24 months after vaccination. The chain was built from TRBV10-3 and TRBJ2-1, with 8 bases in between that match TRBD1. CDR3 region: CAILRGHNEQFF. The DNA reads TGTGCCATCCTCAGGGGGCATAATGAGCAGTTCTTC.